The sequence of this T cell receptor (beta chain) was determined in a study of T-cell reconstitution after alpha-beta-depleted transplantation in children. Preparation of the TCRbeta library used unique molecular identifiers. TCRdb reprocessed the PCR reads via MiXCR and lists one record per CDR3 protein. In the table there are about 590,000 distinct CDR3 sequences, 13% of which are singletons. This clonotype was seen only a few times. The CDR3 consists of 15 residues. Looked up from germline, CDR1 is SGHRS and CDR2 is YFSETQ. The V and J ends lost 4 bases and 5 bases, in that order; junction bases with no gene match: 9.

The material sequenced was PBMCs, mostly from graft donor cells, taken 360 days after TCRalphabeta/CD19-depleted stem cell transplant. The rearrangement links TRBV5-1 to TRBJ2-4; 7 nucleotides agree with TRBD1. The sequence came from a male patient between 5 and 17 years old who had a stem cell transplant for acute myeloid leukemia, so the T cells may come from the graft donor. The CDR3 sequence: CASSRYRGSENIQYF. CDR3 in DNA: TGCGCCAGCAGCAGGTACAGGGGTAGCGAAAACATTCAGTACTTC.